Listed below are T cell receptor beta chains from one sample, sequenced in a study of identical twins. TCRdb re-analysed the 5' RACE reads in MiXCR, keeping a single row per CDR3 protein. The sample lists fewer than 500,000 distinct CDR3 sequences, 14% occurring once. These data are also associated with another study on yellow fever vaccine responses in identical twins.

Sequenced: CD4+ T cells sorted from blood. These TCRs come from a woman between 18 and 29 years old in good health. Each CDR3 is given with its conserved first and last residue. D genes are given only for firm matches. Clone size is shown for a subset of rows, as once, few, many or a class of expanded clone.

v_gene	abundance	d_gene	j_gene	CDR3nt	CDR3aa
TRBV6-6	.	.	TRBJ1-1	TGTGCCAGCAGCTCTAACGCTGAAGCTTTCTTT	CASSSNAEAFF
TRBV10-3	many	.	TRBJ2-1	TGTGCCATCAGTGAGCCCAGGGGGGCGTACAATGAGCAGTTCTTC	CAISEPRGAYNEQFF
TRBV12-3/TRBV12-4	few	.	TRBJ1-5	TGTGCCAGCAAGAGGCTAGGGGGTAATCAGCCCCAGCATTTT	CASKRLGGNQPQHF
TRBV10-3	.	.	TRBJ2-5	TGTGCCATCAGTGAGTCGACCGCAGGAGCCGGGTCCACAGAGACCCAGTACTTC	CAISESTAGAGSTETQYF
TRBV12-3/TRBV12-4	few	.	TRBJ2-1	TGTGCCAGCAGTGGGGCATTCGGCAATGAGCAGTTCTTC	CASSGAFGNEQFF
TRBV29-1	few	.	TRBJ1-1	TGCAGCGTTAACCAGGTGCTGAACACTGAAGCTTTCTTT	CSVNQVLNTEAFF
TRBV6-1	.	.	TRBJ1-4	TGTGCCAGCAGGGGGGGGCGCTGGGAAAAACTGTTTTTT	CASRGGRWEKLFF
TRBV12-3/TRBV12-4	many	.	TRBJ2-7	TGTGCCAGCAGTTTCGGTGGGGGGTTTGTTTCCTACGAGCAGTACTTC	CASSFGGGFVSYEQYF
TRBV27	few	.	TRBJ1-4	TGTGCCAGCAGTTTTCTGGGGGCGCTTGGAGAAAAACTGTTTTTT	CASSFLGALGEKLFF
TRBV7-2	few	TRBD1	TRBJ2-7	TGTGCCAGCAGCTTCTTACCGGGACAGGGTTACGAGCAGTACTTC	CASSFLPGQGYEQYF
TRBV5-1	many	TRBD2	TRBJ2-3	TGCGCCAGCAGCTTGACCGGGAGGGCCGATACGCAGTATTTT	CASSLTGRADTQYF
TRBV7-9	many	TRBD2	TRBJ2-1	TGTGCCAGCAATTGGGACCGGATTAGCGGGAATCATGAGCAGTTCTTC	CASNWDRISGNHEQFF
TRBV20-1	few	.	TRBJ1-2	TGCAGTGCTAGCGAGGGACAAGTCTACACCTTC	CSASEGQVYTF
TRBV7-8	few	.	TRBJ2-2	TGTGCCAGCAGCTTAAGAGAGAGTGGAGGGAGGTACACCGGGGAGCTGTTTTTT	CASSLRESGGRYTGELFF
TRBV18	.	.	TRBJ2-7	TGTGCCAGCTCCATGACAGAGAACTACGAGCAGTACTTC	CASSMTENYEQYF
TRBV12-3/TRBV12-4	.	TRBD1	TRBJ2-3	TGTGCCAGCAACCAACAGGGGAGCACAGATACGCAGTATTTT	CASNQQGSTDTQYF
TRBV4-1	few	TRBD2	TRBJ2-5	TGCGCCAGCAGCCAAATGACTAGCGGGAACCAAGAGACCCAGTACTTC	CASSQMTSGNQETQYF
TRBV7-9	few	TRBD2	TRBJ2-3	TGTGCCAGCAGCTTAGCCCTAGCGGGAGATCGGGGGGATACGCAGTATTTT	CASSLALAGDRGDTQYF
TRBV25-1	few	.	TRBJ2-3	TGTGCCAGCAGAAATACACTTACGCAGTATTTT	CASRNTLTQYF
TRBV20-1	.	.	TRBJ1-2	TGCAGCATTGGGCTCTACACCTTC	CSIGLYTF
TRBV7-3	few	TRBD2	TRBJ2-3	TGTGCCAGCAGCCCCGGCTGGGGGGGTGGCGCAGATACGCAGTATTTT	CASSPGWGGGADTQYF
TRBV20-1	few	.	TRBJ2-4	TGCAGTGCCGAAGACAGGAGGACAGCCAAAAACATTCAGTACTTC	CSAEDRRTAKNIQYF
TRBV7-8	few	.	TRBJ2-4	TGTGCCAGCAGCTTAGCCCAGATTGGCATTCAGTACTTC	CASSLAQIGIQYF
TRBV6-5	few	.	TRBJ1-1	TGTGCCAGCAGTTTACAGGGAAATCCCCCCAACACTGAAGCTTTCTTT	CASSLQGNPPNTEAFF
TRBV12-3/TRBV12-4	many	TRBD1	TRBJ2-2	TGTGCCAGCAGTTTAGACCAGACAGGGGCCGGGGAGCTGTTTTTT	CASSLDQTGAGELFF
TRBV15	.	.	TRBJ2-1	TGTGCCACCAGCAGAGATCGGCTAGCCCTTTACAATGAGCAGTTCTTC	CATSRDRLALYNEQFF
TRBV11-2	few	TRBD1	TRBJ2-2	TGTGCCAGCAGCTTTCCAGGGGGAACCGGGGAGCTGTTTTTT	CASSFPGGTGELFF
TRBV20-1	few	.	TRBJ2-7	TGCAGTGCTAGAGATGGCAGGGCGAACTACGAGCAGTACTTC	CSARDGRANYEQYF
TRBV28	.	.	TRBJ2-1	TGTGCCAGCATGGAGGAGGCCACCTACAATGAGCAGTTCTTC	CASMEEATYNEQFF
TRBV28	.	.	TRBJ1-1	TGTGCCAGCAATGGATGGGGCACTGAAGCTTTCTTT	CASNGWGTEAFF
TRBV7-2	many	.	TRBJ2-7	TGTGCCAGCAGCTCGACAGACTACGAGCAGTACTTC	CASSSTDYEQYF
TRBV20-1	.	TRBD1	TRBJ2-5	TGCAGTGCTAGAGTGGGACAGGGGGCCGTTGAGACCCAGTACTTC	CSARVGQGAVETQYF
TRBV7-2	.	.	TRBJ2-7	TGTGCCAGCAGCTTATTTATCTCCGGGACGTCCTACGAGCAGTACTTC	CASSLFISGTSYEQYF
TRBV5-1	.	.	TRBJ2-1	TGCGCCAGCAGCGGCGGGCTATCCTCCTACAATGAGCAGTTCTTC	CASSGGLSSYNEQFF
TRBV28	few	TRBD1	TRBJ2-7	TGTGCCAGCAGTTCTTCCGGGACAGGGGGGAACGAGCAGTACTTC	CASSSSGTGGNEQYF
TRBV6-2/TRBV6-3	.	TRBD2	TRBJ2-2	TGTGCCAGCAGTTTCCCGGCTAGCGGGATGGGCGGGGAGCTGTTTTTT	CASSFPASGMGGELFF
TRBV7-2	few	.	TRBJ1-3	TGTGCCAGCAGCCCCCGCTCTGGAAACACCATATATTTT	CASSPRSGNTIYF
TRBV20-1	.	.	TRBJ2-3	TGCAGTGCCCCCACTTTTAGGCCGGGACATCGCACAGATACGCAGTATTTT	CSAPTFRPGHRTDTQYF
TRBV3-1	few	TRBD1	TRBJ2-2	TGTGCCAGCAGCCCTCGAGGGACAGGGAACACCGGGGAGCTGTTTTTT	CASSPRGTGNTGELFF
TRBV18	few	.	TRBJ2-1	TGTGCCAGCTCACCGGAGGCTACCTACAATGAGCAGTTCTTC	CASSPEATYNEQFF
TRBV6-1	few	TRBD1	TRBJ2-4	TGTGCCAGCAGGAGTGGGACAGGGGGACCCAAAAACATTCAGTACTTC	CASRSGTGGPKNIQYF
TRBV18	many	.	TRBJ1-4	TGTGCCAGCTCACGCGGGAATGAAAAACTGTTTTTT	CASSRGNEKLFF
TRBV6-8	few	TRBD1	TRBJ2-6	TGTGCCAGCAGTTCGGTTGACAGGGGGACCTCTGGGGCCAACGTCCTGACTTTC	CASSSVDRGTSGANVLTF
TRBV18	many	.	TRBJ1-4	TGTGCCAGCTCAACAGGAATGGATGAAAAACTGTTTTTT	CASSTGMDEKLFF
TRBV4-3	few	.	TRBJ2-6	TGCGCCAGCAGCCAAGATCTGGGGGGGGCATCTGGGGCCAACGTCCTGACTTTC	CASSQDLGGASGANVLTF
TRBV20-1	.	.	TRBJ2-5	TGCAGTGCTAGAGGGCAGGGGGGTCGTCAAGAGACCCAGTACTTC	CSARGQGGRQETQYF
TRBV7-9	.	TRBD1	TRBJ1-1	TGTGCCAGCAGCCCCGGACAGGGTTGGACTGAAGCTTTCTTT	CASSPGQGWTEAFF
TRBV6-4	.	TRBD2	TRBJ2-1	TGTGCCAGCAGTGTTGAACTAGCGGGAGGCGGGGAGCAGTTCTTC	CASSVELAGGGEQFF
TRBV6-2/TRBV6-3	.	.	TRBJ2-6	TGTGCCAGCAGAATGGGCCGCGACGGACTCCTCTCTGGGGCCAACGTCCTGACTTTC	CASRMGRDGLLSGANVLTF
TRBV2	few	.	TRBJ2-7	TGTGCCAGCAGTGAAGGTCCTGCGGGGAGCCCCTTTACGTCCGAGCAGTACTTC	CASSEGPAGSPFTSEQYF
TRBV5-1	.	TRBD2	TRBJ2-1	TGCGCCAGCAGCGATCCGGGACTAGCGCAGGATGAGCAGTTCTTC	CASSDPGLAQDEQFF
TRBV10-1	.	TRBD1	TRBJ2-5	TGCGCCAGCAGCGATAAGGGGACAGGGGGCACAGAGACCCAGTACTTC	CASSDKGTGGTETQYF